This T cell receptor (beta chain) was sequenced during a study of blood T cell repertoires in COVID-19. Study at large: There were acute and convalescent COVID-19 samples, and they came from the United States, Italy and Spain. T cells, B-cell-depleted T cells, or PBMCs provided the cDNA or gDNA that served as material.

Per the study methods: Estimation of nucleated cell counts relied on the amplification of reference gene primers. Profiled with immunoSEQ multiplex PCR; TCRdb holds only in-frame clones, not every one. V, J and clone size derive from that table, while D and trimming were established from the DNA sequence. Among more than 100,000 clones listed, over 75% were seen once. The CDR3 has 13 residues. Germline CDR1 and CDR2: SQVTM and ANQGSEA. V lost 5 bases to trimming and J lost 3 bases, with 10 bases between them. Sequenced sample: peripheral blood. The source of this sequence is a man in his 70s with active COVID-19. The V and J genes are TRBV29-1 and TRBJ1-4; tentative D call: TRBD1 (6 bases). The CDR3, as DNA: TGCAGCGTTTTGGACAGCCCTAATGAAAAACTGTTTTTT. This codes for CSVLDSPNEKLFF. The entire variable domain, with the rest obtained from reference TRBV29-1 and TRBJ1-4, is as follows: SAVISQKPSRDICQRGTSLTIQCQVDSQVTMMFWYRQQPGQSLTLIATANQGSEATYESGFVIDKFPISRPNLTFSTLTVSNMSPEDSSIYLCSVLDSPNEKLFFGSGTQLSVL.